Presented here are 2 T cell receptor beta chains from one specimen sequenced in a study of glioma-infiltrating T cells. Using RNA template, CDR3s of TCR alpha and beta were amplified with iRepertoire arm-PCR. Each CDR3 protein gets one entry after TCRdb re-called the multiplex PCR reads with MiXCR. The table lists 150,000 to 200,000 distinct CDR3 sequences, 32% of them singletons, with roughly 21% in the top ten. The source material was glioma tissue, nonneoplastic brain tissue, or PBMCs (not recorded which). The receptor set was obtained from a human donor with low-grade glioma or glioblastoma, undergoing nonglioma brain surgery, or in good health (not recorded which).

The V gene is TRBV4-3, the J gene TRBJ1-5, with TRBD1 matching 7 bases. Germline V gene sequence: CDR1 LGHNA, CDR2 YSLEER. This CDR3 region has 16 residues. Germline trimming cut 0 bases from V and 9 bases from J; bases unmatched to any gene: 11. The CDR3 bases are TGCGCCAGCAGCCAAGACCGAGGGGGCAGTGTCTGGCCCCAGCATTTT. Translated: CASSQDRGGSVWPQHF.

Many counts were recorded for this clonotype. The V and J genes are TRBV3-1 and TRBJ1-2, with 7 bases identical to TRBD1. This CDR3 region has 13 residues. Germline trimming cut 6 bases from V and 8 bases from J; bases unmatched to any gene: 9. CDR1 and CDR2 (germline): LGHDT, YNNKEL (reference sequence). CDR3 amino acids: CASSVEGAHGYTF. Here the CDR3 DNA reads TGTGCCAGCAGTGTTGAGGGGGCGCACGGCTACACCTTC.